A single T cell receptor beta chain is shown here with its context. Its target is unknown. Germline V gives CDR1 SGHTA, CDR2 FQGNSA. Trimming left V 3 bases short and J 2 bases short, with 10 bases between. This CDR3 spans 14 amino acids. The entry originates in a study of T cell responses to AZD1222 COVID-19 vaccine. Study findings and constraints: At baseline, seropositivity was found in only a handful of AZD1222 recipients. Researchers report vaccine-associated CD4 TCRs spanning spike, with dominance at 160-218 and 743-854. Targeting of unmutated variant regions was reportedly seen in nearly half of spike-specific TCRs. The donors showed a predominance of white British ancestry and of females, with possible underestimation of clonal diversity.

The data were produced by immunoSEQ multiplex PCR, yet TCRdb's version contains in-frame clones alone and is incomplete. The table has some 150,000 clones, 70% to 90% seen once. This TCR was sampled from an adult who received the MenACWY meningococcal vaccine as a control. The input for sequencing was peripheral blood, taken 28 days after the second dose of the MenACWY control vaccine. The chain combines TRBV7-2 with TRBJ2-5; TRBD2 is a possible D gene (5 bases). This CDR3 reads CASSFRPGQETQYF. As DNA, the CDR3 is TGTGCCAGCAGCTTTCGCCCGGGGCAAGAGACCCAGTACTTC. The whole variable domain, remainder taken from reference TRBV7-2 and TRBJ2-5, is GAGVSQSPSNKVTEKGKDVELRCDPISGHTALYWYRQSLGQGLEFLIYFQGNSAPDKSGLPSDRFSAERTGGSVSTLTIQRTQQEDSAVYLCASSFRPGQETQYFGPGTRLLVL.